This TCR beta chain came from a study of cytomegalovirus exposure and HLA in healthy donors. Study summary: Earlier sequencing of about 200 million T cells yielded nearly 120 million unique TCR beta sequences.

The CDR3 runs to 15 residues. CDR1 and CDR2 from the germline V gene are SGHVS and FQNEAQ. The trim removed 10 bases at V and 5 bases at J, leaving 11 bases unmatched. About this clone: Its antigen is currently unknown.

Study-wide points: CMV serostatus alone was available as immune exposure information.

The PCR employed 60 Vbeta primers together with 13 Jbeta primers. Here immunoSEQ multiplex PCR was the method, and the copy in TCRdb shows in-frame clones only, minus some. This repertoire shows 150,000 to 200,000 clones, around 82% found once; its top ten account for approximately 1.5%. Input material: PBMCs. This clonotype was obtained from a male donor in good health and CMV-seronegative. The chain joins TRBV7-8 to TRBJ2-3, with 11 bases that match TRBD2. The CDR3 nucleotides are TGTGCCACCGGTAGCGGGGGGGCGTATGGAGATACGCAGTATTTT. Translating gives CATGSGGAYGDTQYF.